Following are 5 T cell receptor beta chains from one sample sequenced in a study of CD8 T cells in ankylosing spondylitis. TCRdb fed the 5' RACE reads into MiXCR, producing one record per CDR3 protein. The sample lists under 150,000 distinct CDR3 sequences, 7% to 9% occurring once. The sample was synovial fluid, either unsorted or a sorted T cell fraction (not recorded which). The source is a male donor with ankylosing spondylitis.

This clonotype was seen a handful of times. The CDR3 nucleotides are TGTGCCAGCAGCTTAGCCGGGACTTCCAAAAACATTCAGTACTTC. Amino acids: CASSLAGTSKNIQYF. The chain has TRBV7-2 and TRBJ2-4; tentative D call: TRBD2 (6 bases). Germline loops: CDR1 SGHTA, CDR2 FQGNSA. Deletions cut 0 bases from V and 2 bases from J, with 8 bases between. The CDR3 covers 15 residues. Full variable domain (rest looked up from reference TRBV7-2 and TRBJ2-4): GAGVSQSPSNKVTEKGKDVELRCDPISGHTALYWYRQSLGQGLEFLIYFQGNSAPDKSGLPSDRFSAERTGGSVSTLTIQRTQQEDSAVYLCASSLAGTSKNIQYFGAGTRLSVL.

This clonotype showed up many times. The J gene is TRBJ1-1, the V gene TRBV7-9; D is unclear. V was cut by 4 bases and J by 6 bases, with 18 bases left in between. The CDR3 is 15 amino acids. In germline, CDR1 is SEHNR, CDR2 FQNEAQ (reference sequence). This chain's CDR3 is CASSSTGGREPEAFF. The CDR3 region has the DNA TGTGCCAGCAGCTCAACGGGAGGGAGGGAACCTGAAGCTTTCTTT.

This clonotype was observed a handful of times. J is TRBJ2-2 and V is TRBV4-2, with 9 bases matching TRBD2. The V gene's germline CDR1 is LGHNA and CDR2 YNFKEQ. CDR3 size: 16 residues. J was trimmed by 2 bases and V by 6 bases; bases with no gene match: 7. CDR3 amino acids: CASSPLGLANTGELFF. CDR3 coding DNA: TGTGCCAGCAGTCCACTGGGACTAGCTAACACCGGGGAGCTGTTTTTT.

This clonotype occurred a few times. The chain joins TRBV12-3 or TRBV12-4 to TRBJ1-5, with 8 bases aligning to TRBD1. CDR3 length: 14 residues. The V segment lost 1 base and the J segment 4 bases; nucleotides outside the gene matches: 0. CDR3 loop: CASSLGTGNQPQHF. The DNA of the CDR3 is TGTGCCAGCAGTTTAGGGACAGGGAATCAGCCCCAGCATTTT.

The V call is TRBV6-1, the J call TRBJ2-3; D is unclear. Germline-derived CDR1 and CDR2 are MNHNS and SASEGT. The V end was cut by 3 bases, the J end by 2 bases, with 6 bases between. This CDR3 is built from 13 residues. The CDR3 loop is CASSEAPTDTQYF. CDR3 DNA sequence: TGTGCCAGCAGTGAGGCTCCCACAGATACGCAGTATTTT.